A selection of T cell receptor beta chains follows, all from one sample in a study of T cell responses to AZD1222 COVID-19 vaccine. Only in-frame clones appear in the TCRdb table, and some are missing; sequencing was by immunoSEQ multiplex PCR. The data contain about 80,000 clones, under 95% of them seen just once; the ten biggest clones take up about 8%. Sequencing used peripheral blood, obtained 28 days after the second AZD1222 dose. The receptors come from an adult who received the AZD1222 COVID-19 vaccine. CDR3s include the opening cysteine and the closing phenylalanine or tryptophan. The D gene is left open where the match is weak. The size field is filled for only some rows; it gives once, few, many or a size class.

.	.	TRBV5-1	13	TRBJ1-2	CASSFSGDYGYTF	TGCGCCAGCAGCTTTTCCGGGGACTATGGCTACACCTTC
.	once	TRBV5-6	18	TRBJ2-2	CASSLARGRGYDTGELFF	TGTGCCAGCAGCTTGGCGAGGGGCAGGGGCTATGACACCGGGGAGCTGTTTTTT
TRBD1	.	TRBV15	14	TRBJ1-2	CATSRDRASYGYTF	TGTGCCACCAGCAGGGACAGGGCCAGCTATGGCTACACCTTC
TRBD2	.	TRBV5-4	16	TRBJ2-1	CASSSRPPLAGNEQFF	TGTGCCAGCAGCTCAAGGCCCCCCCTAGCGGGTAATGAGCAGTTCTTC
.	.	TRBV5-1	14	TRBJ2-7	CASSLGLQPYEQYF	TGCGCCAGCAGCTTGGGCCTACAACCCTACGAGCAGTACTTC
.	.	TRBV11-1	13	TRBJ1-1	CASSLGPRTEAFF	TGTGCCAGCAGCTTAGGGCCTCGAACTGAAGCTTTCTTT
TRBD2	.	TRBV7-2	14	TRBJ2-4	CASSPTSVGNIQYF	TGTGCCAGCAGCCCCACTAGCGTCGGAAACATTCAGTACTTC
.	once	TRBV3-1/TRBV3-2	12	TRBJ1-2	CASSQDVRGYTF	TGTGCCAGCAGCCAAGATGTCAGGGGCTACACCTTC
TRBD1	.	TRBV18	13	TRBJ1-2	CASSPGTVYGYTF	TGTGCCAGCTCACCTGGGACAGTCTATGGCTACACCTTC
.	.	TRBV3-1/TRBV3-2	16	TRBJ1-3	CASSTGSLLSGNTIYF	TGTGCCAGCAGCACAGGCTCGTTACTCTCTGGAAACACCATATATTTT
TRBD2	.	TRBV7-2	18	TRBJ2-2	CASSLVPGTSGTTGELFF	TGTGCCAGCAGCTTAGTCCCCGGGACTAGCGGAACCACCGGGGAGCTGTTTTTT
.	.	TRBV7-8	17	TRBJ2-2	CASSSQSRLAGTGELFF	TGTGCCAGCAGCTCCCAGTCCCGCCTAGCTGGTACCGGGGAGCTGTTTTTT
.	.	TRBV5-1	12	TRBJ2-5	CASSPGEGTQYF	TGCGCCAGCAGCCCTGGCGAGGGGACCCAGTACTTC
TRBD1	.	TRBV7-9	15	TRBJ2-5	CASSPMDRGQETQYF	TGTGCCAGCAGCCCTATGGACAGGGGACAAGAGACCCAGTACTTC
TRBD1	once	TRBV10-3	16	TRBJ1-5	CAISDRDRGANQPQHF	TGTGCCATCAGTGACCGGGACAGGGGGGCGAATCAGCCCCAGCATTTT
.	.	TRBV28	16	TRBJ1-4	CASTPFGRIIDEKLFF	TGTGCCAGCACTCCATTTGGTAGGATTATTGATGAAAAACTGTTTTTT
.	.	TRBV5-1	17	TRBJ2-2	CASYTAPGTSNTGELFF	TGCGCCAGCTATACCGCCCCCGGGACCTCGAACACCGGGGAGCTGTTTTTT
.	.	TRBV6-1	16	TRBJ2-1	CASSEVWDSAWNEQFF	TGTGCCAGCAGTGAAGTTTGGGATAGCGCCTGGAATGAGCAGTTCTTC
TRBD1	.	TRBV13	15	TRBJ2-3	CASSLEGQGLDTQYF	TGTGCCAGCAGCTTAGAAGGACAGGGGTTGGATACGCAGTATTTT
TRBD2	.	TRBV9	15	TRBJ2-7	CASSVGVLAVFEQYF	TGTGCCAGCAGCGTAGGTGTACTAGCGGTCTTCGAGCAGTACTTC
.	.	TRBV19	19	TRBJ2-6	CASSIGKGRAPGGANVLTF	TGTGCCAGTAGTATCGGTAAGGGTAGGGCCCCGGGGGGGGCCAACGTCCTGACTTTC
.	.	TRBV5-1	15	TRBJ2-7	CASSPGRDLSYEQYF	TGCGCCAGCAGCCCCGGTCGGGACTTATCCTACGAGCAGTACTTC
.	.	TRBV3-1/TRBV3-2	12	TRBJ2-7	CASSRGDGEQYF	TGTGCCAGCAGCCGGGGCGACGGCGAGCAGTACTTC
.	.	TRBV20-1	10	TRBJ2-1	CSAYRDEQFF	TGCAGTGCTTACCGGGACGAGCAGTTCTTC
.	.	TRBV6-6	17	TRBJ2-1	CASRRSGATESYNEQFF	TGTGCCAGCCGTCGTTCGGGGGCCACCGAATCCTACAATGAGCAGTTCTTC
TRBD2	.	TRBV29-1	13	TRBJ2-2	CSVESSGTGELFF	TGCAGCGTTGAGTCTAGCGGGACCGGGGAGCTGTTTTTT
TRBD1	.	TRBV19	14	TRBJ2-5	CASKPGQGVGTQYF	TGTGCCAGTAAGCCGGGACAGGGTGTCGGGACCCAGTACTTC
TRBD1	.	TRBV11-3	16	TRBJ1-6	CASSPGTGPSNSPLHF	TGTGCCAGCAGCCCGGGGACAGGGCCATCTAATTCACCCCTCCACTTT
.	.	TRBV10-3	12	TRBJ1-2	CAISRGNYGYTF	TGTGCCATCAGTCGGGGGAACTATGGCTACACCTTC
.	.	TRBV2	14	TRBJ2-7	CASREQGSSYEQYF	TGTGCCAGCAGGGAACAGGGAAGCTCCTACGAGCAGTACTTC
.	once	TRBV11-3	14	TRBJ2-7	CASSGLQGGREQYF	TGTGCCAGCAGCGGCCTACAGGGCGGTCGGGAGCAGTACTTC
.	.	TRBV19	14	TRBJ2-7	CASSQQRSSYEQYF	TGTGCCAGTAGCCAACAGCGGAGCTCCTACGAGCAGTACTTC
.	.	TRBV10-3	14	TRBJ1-3	CAISESGTGNTIYF	TGTGCCATCAGTGAGTCGGGGACAGGAAACACCATATATTTT
.	.	TRBV6-1	15	TRBJ1-5	CASSDGRVVHQPQHF	TGTGCCAGCAGTGACGGCAGGGTCGTTCATCAGCCCCAGCATTTT
TRBD1	.	TRBV19	15	TRBJ1-1	CASSPLGQGNTEAFF	TGTGCCAGTAGTCCCTTGGGACAGGGGAACACTGAAGCTTTCTTT
.	.	TRBV30	14	TRBJ2-5	CAFRPATSAETQYF	TGTGCCTTCCGCCCAGCCACTAGTGCGGAGACCCAGTACTTC
.	.	TRBV4-1	15	TRBJ1-5	CASSQRQPTDQPQHF	TGCGCCAGCAGCCAACGGCAGCCGACAGATCAGCCCCAGCATTTT
TRBD2	.	TRBV7-3	19	TRBJ2-1	CASSPHAASGRVVYNEQFF	TGTGCCAGCAGCCCCCATGCGGCTAGCGGGAGGGTCGTGTACAATGAGCAGTTCTTC
.	.	TRBV6-5	13	TRBJ1-1	CASRKTGNPEAFF	TGTGCCAGCAGAAAAACGGGGAACCCTGAAGCTTTCTTT
TRBD1	few	TRBV5-4	16	TRBJ1-3	CASSPGRGLGGNTIYF	TGTGCCAGCAGCCCGGGGAGGGGGCTAGGTGGAAACACCATATATTTT
.	.	TRBV6-6	12	TRBJ1-6	CASTKEGSPLHF	TGTGCCAGCACCAAGGAAGGCTCACCCCTCCACTTT
TRBD2	.	TRBV5-1	16	TRBJ2-3	CASSWGLAGGLDTQYF	TGCGCCAGCAGCTGGGGACTAGCGGGAGGCCTGGATACGCAGTATTTT
.	few	TRBV29-1	12	TRBJ1-1	CSVRGRNTEAFF	TGCAGCGTTCGGGGGAGAAACACTGAAGCTTTCTTT
TRBD2	.	TRBV7-9	18	TRBJ2-1	CASSLGGLAVRTYNEQFF	TGTGCCAGCAGCTTAGGGGGACTAGCGGTCAGAACCTACAATGAGCAGTTCTTC
.	few	TRBV7-8	15	TRBJ2-2	CASSEFGHNTGELFF	TGTGCCAGCAGCGAATTTGGACATAACACCGGGGAGCTGTTTTTT
TRBD1	.	TRBV19	14	TRBJ2-7	CASSITQGWYEQYF	TGTGCCAGTAGTATCACACAGGGGTGGTACGAGCAGTACTTC
.	.	TRBV3-1/TRBV3-2	14	TRBJ1-1	CASSQDPLNTEAFF	TGTGCCAGCAGCCAAGATCCCCTAAACACTGAAGCTTTCTTT
.	.	TRBV3-1/TRBV3-2	16	TRBJ1-4	CASSQGTSLLREKLFF	TGTGCCAGCAGCCAAGGGACCTCCCTACTAAGGGAAAAACTGTTTTTT
TRBD1	.	TRBV28	16	TRBJ1-5	CASSYPGTGGYQPQHF	TGTGCCAGCAGCTATCCGGGAACAGGGGGCTATCAGCCCCAGCATTTT
TRBD2	few	TRBV27	12	TRBJ2-7	CASSLLAGEQYF	TGTGCCAGCAGTTTACTAGCGGGCGAGCAGTACTTC
TRBD1	.	TRBV19	14	TRBJ2-7	CASSATGNSYEQYF	TGTGCCAGTAGCGCGACAGGGAACTCCTACGAGCAGTACTTC
TRBD1	.	TRBV24-1	15	TRBJ2-1	CATSDTQGIYNEQFF	TGTGCCACCAGTGATACACAGGGGATTTACAATGAGCAGTTCTTC
TRBD2	.	TRBV7-2	14	TRBJ2-4	CAWEGWLAKNIQYF	TGTGCGTGGGAGGGATGGTTAGCCAAAAACATTCAGTACTTC
TRBD1	.	TRBV30	15	TRBJ1-3	CASSRTGGGRNTIYF	TGTGCCTCCTCCCGGACAGGGGGTGGAAGAAACACCATATATTTT
.	.	TRBV7-3	13	TRBJ2-2	CASREQVGGELFF	TGTGCCAGCAGGGAACAGGTTGGCGGGGAGCTGTTTTTT